This TCR beta chain stems from a study of T cells in Graves' hyperthyroidism and ophthalmopathy. CDR1 and CDR2 from the germline V gene are SQVTM and ANQGSEA. The ends lost 8 bases at V and 7 bases at J; junction bases unmatched: 12. The CDR3 extends over 15 amino acids. Study-level points and caveats: The model foresaw ophthalmopathy a median approximately 6.1 months prior to onset.

In its sample, this clonotype was seen a few times. What it recognizes is unknown. TCR beta CDR3 region amplification was performed from RNA transcripts. With the HTBI primer set, the TCR CDR3 went through a first round of RT-PCR. TCRdb passed the multiplex PCR reads through MiXCR, listing each CDR3 protein once. The table lists over 700,000 distinct CDR3 sequences, about 35% of them singletons. Any patient presenting with uncontrolled infection, other autoimmune disease, pregnancy or lactation was left out. This receptor was identified in a woman between 40 and 55 years old with Graves' hyperthyroidism. Sequenced: blood. The gene calls are TRBV29-1 and TRBJ2-3; 13 bases align to TRBD2. CDR3 amino acids: CSPNILAGGPNTQYF. CDR3 in DNA: TGCAGCCCTAACATACTAGCGGGAGGGCCCAATACGCAGTATTTT.